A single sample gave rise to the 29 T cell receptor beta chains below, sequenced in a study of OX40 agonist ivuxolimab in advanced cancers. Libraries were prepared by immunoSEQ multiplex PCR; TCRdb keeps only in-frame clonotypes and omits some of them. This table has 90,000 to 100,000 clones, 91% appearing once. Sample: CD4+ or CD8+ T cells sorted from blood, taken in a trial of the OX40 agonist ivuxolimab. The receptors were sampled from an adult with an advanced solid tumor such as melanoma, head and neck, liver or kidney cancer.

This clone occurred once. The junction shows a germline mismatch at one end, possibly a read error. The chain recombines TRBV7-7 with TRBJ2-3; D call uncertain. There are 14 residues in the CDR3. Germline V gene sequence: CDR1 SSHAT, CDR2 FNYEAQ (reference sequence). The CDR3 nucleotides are TGTGCTAGCAGCCCTTCCTCTCTCACAGATACGCAGTATTTT. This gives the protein CASSPSSLTDTQYF.

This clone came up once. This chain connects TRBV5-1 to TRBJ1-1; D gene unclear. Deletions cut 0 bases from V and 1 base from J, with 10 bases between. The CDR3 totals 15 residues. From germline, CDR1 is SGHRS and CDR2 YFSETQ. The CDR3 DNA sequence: TGCGCCAGCAGCTTGGGTGGCTCGCGGAACACTGAAGCTTTCTTT. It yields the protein CASSLGGSRNTEAFF.

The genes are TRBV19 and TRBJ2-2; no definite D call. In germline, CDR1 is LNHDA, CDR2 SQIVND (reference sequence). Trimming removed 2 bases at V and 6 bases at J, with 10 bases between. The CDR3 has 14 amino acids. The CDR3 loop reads CASSIKLLAGELFF. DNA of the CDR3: TGTGCCAGTAGTATAAAGTTGCTGGCCGGGGAGCTGTTTTTT.

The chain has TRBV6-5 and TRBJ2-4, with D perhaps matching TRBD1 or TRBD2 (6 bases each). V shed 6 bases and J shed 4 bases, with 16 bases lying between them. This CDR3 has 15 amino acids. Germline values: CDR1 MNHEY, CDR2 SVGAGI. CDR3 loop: CASSLRGGRKNIQYF. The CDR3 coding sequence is TGTGCCAGCAGCCTTCGAGGGGGGAGAAAAAACATTCAGTACTTC.

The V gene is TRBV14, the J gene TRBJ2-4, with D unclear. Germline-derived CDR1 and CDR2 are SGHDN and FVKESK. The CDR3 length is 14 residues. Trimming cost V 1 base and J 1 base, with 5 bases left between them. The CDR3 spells CASSQGWAKNIQYF. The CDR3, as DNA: TGTGCCAGCAGCCAAGGGTGGGCCAAAAACATTCAGTACTTC.

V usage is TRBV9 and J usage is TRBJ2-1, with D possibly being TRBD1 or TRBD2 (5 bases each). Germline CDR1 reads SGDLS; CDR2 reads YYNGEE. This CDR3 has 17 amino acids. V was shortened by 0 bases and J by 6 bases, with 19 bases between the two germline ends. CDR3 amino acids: CASSVAPGGPRGNEQFF. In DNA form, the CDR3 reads TGTGCCAGCAGCGTAGCACCAGGTGGACCGAGGGGCAATGAGCAGTTCTTC.

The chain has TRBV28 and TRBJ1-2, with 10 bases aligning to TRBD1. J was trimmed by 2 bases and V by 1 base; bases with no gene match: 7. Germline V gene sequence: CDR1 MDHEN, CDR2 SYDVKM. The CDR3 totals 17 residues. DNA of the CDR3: TGTGCCAGCAGTTTATCCCGGACAGGGGGTCACAACTATGGCTACACCTTC. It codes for CASSLSRTGGHNYGYTF.

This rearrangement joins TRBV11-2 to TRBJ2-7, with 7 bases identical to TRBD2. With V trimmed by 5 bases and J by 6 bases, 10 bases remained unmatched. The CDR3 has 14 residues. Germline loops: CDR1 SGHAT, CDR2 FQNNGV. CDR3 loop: CASSPMGGGTEQYF. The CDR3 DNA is TGTGCCAGCAGCCCAATGGGGGGGGGAACCGAGCAGTACTTC.

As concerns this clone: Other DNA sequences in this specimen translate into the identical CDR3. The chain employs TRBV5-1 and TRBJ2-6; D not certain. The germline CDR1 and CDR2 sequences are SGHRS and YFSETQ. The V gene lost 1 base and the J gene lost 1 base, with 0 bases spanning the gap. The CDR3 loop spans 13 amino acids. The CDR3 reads CASSLSGANVLTF. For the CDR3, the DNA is TGCGCCAGCAGCTTGTCTGGGGCCAACGTCCTGACTTTC. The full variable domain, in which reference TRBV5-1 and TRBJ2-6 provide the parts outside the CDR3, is KAGVTQTPRYLIKTRGQQVTLSCSPISGHRSVSWYQQTPGQGLQFLFEYFSETQRNKGNFPGRFSGRQFSNSRSEMNVSTLELGDSALYLCASSLSGANVLTFGAGSRLTVL.

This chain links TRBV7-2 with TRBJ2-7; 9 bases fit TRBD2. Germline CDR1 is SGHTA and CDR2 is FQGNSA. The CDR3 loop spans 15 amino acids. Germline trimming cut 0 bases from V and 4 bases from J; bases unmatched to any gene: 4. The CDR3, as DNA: TGTGCCAGCAGCTTAGCTAGCGGGAGTCGGTACGAGCAGTACTTC. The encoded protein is CASSLASGSRYEQYF.

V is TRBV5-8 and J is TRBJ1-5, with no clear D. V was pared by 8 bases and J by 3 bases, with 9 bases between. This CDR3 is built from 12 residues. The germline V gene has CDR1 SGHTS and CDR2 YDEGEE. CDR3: CASGGLNQPQHF. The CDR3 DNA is TGTGCCAGTGGAGGGCTCAATCAGCCCCAGCATTTT. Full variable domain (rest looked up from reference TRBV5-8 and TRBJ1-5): EAGVTQSPTHLIKTRGQQATLRCSPISGHTSVYWYQQALGLGLQFLLWYDEGEERNRGNFPPRFSGRQFPNYSSELNVNALELEDSALYLCASGGLNQPQHFGDGTRLSIL.

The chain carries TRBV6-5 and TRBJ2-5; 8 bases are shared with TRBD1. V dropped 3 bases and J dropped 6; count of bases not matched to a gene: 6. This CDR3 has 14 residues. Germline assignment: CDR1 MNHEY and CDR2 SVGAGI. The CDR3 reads CASSYGQGSQTQYF. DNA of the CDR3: TGTGCCAGCAGTTATGGACAGGGTTCGCAGACCCAGTACTTC.

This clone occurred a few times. CDR3 bases: TGTGCCAGCAGGACCTATGGCTACACCTTC. This codes for CASRTYGYTF. The V and J genes are TRBV6-1 and TRBJ1-2; D not resolved. The CDR3 sequence is 10 residues long. V was shortened by 6 bases and J by 4 bases, with 3 bases between the two germline ends. Germline V CDR1 and CDR2: MNHNS, SASEGT.

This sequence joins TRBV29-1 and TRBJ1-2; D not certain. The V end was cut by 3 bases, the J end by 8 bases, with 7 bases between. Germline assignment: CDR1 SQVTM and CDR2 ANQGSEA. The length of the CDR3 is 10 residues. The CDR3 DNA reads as TGCAGCGTTGACATCGCCGGCTACACCTTC. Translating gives CSVDIAGYTF.

CDR3 residues: CASVGGSLTGELFF. CDR3 DNA: TGCGCATCCGTAGGCGGGAGTCTGACCGGGGAGCTGTTTTTT. The genes are TRBV5-1 and TRBJ2-2; 7 bases align to TRBD2. CDR1 and CDR2 from the germline V gene are SGHRS and YFSETQ. The CDR3 has 14 amino acids. The full variable domain, completed using reference TRBV5-1 and TRBJ2-2, is KAGVTQTPRYLIKTRGQQVTLSCSPISGHRSVSWYQQTPGQGLQFLFEYFSETQRNKGNFPGRFSGRQFSNSRSEMNVSTLELGDSALYLCASVGGSLTGELFFGEGSRLTVL.

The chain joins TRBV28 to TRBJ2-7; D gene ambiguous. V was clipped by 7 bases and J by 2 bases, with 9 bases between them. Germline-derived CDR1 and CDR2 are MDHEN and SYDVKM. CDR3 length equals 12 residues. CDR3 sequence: CASMKVTYEQYF. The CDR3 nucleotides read TGTGCCAGCATGAAGGTAACCTACGAGCAGTACTTC.

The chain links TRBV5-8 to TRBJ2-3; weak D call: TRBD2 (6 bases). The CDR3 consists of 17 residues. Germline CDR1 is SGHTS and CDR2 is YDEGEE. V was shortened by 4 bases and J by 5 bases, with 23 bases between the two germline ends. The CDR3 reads CASSKTVLARLGDTQYF. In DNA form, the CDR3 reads TGTGCCAGCAGCAAGACAGTACTAGCTCGCTTGGGAGATACGCAGTATTTT.

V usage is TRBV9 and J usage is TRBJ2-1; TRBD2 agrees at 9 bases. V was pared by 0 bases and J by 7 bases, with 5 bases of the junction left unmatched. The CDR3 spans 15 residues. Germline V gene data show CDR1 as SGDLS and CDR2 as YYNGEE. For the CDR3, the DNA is TGTGCCAGCAGCGTAGATCTAGCGGGATCGAATGAGCAGTTCTTC. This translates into CASSVDLAGSNEQFF.

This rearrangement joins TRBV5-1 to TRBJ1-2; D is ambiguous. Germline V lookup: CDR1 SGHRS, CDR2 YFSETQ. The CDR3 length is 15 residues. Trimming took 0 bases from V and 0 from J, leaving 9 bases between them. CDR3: CASSLGGSSNYGYTF. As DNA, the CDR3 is TGCGCCAGCAGCTTGGGCGGCAGCTCTAACTATGGCTACACCTTC.

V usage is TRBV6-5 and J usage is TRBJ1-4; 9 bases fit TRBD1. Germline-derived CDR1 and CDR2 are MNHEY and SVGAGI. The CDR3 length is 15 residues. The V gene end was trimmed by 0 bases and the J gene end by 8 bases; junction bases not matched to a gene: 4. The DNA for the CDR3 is TGTGCCAGCAGTTACTCGACAGGGGGTGAAGAAAAACTGTTTTTT. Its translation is CASSYSTGGEEKLFF.

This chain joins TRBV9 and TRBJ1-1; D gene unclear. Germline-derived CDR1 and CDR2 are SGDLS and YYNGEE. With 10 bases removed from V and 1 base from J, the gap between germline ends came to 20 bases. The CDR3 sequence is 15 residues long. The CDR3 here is CAVRPVTPRNTEAFF. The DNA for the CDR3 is TGTGCCGTCCGACCCGTTACGCCTAGGAACACTGAAGCTTTCTTT.

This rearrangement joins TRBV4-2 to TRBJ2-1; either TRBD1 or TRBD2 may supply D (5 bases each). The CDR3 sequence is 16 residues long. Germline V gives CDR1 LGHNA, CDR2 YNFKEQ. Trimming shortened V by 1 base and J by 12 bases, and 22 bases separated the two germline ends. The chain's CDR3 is CASSQVFSGLRVGQFF. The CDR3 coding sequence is TGTGCCAGCAGCCAAGTCTTCAGCGGCCTCAGGGTAGGGCAGTTCTTC.

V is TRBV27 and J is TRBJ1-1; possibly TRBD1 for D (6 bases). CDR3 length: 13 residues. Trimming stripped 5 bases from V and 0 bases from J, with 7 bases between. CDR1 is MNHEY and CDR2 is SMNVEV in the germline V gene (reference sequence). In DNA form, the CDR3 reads TGTGCCAGCAGTGGACAGCTGAACACTGAAGCTTTCTTT. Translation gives CASSGQLNTEAFF.

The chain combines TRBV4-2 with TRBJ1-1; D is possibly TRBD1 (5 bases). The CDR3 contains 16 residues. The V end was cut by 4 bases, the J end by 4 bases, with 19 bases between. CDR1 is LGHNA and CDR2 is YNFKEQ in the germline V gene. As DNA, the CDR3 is TGTGCCAGCAGCCCTCCCCTAGGGGCAACGGGCACTGAAGCTTTCTTT. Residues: CASSPPLGATGTEAFF.

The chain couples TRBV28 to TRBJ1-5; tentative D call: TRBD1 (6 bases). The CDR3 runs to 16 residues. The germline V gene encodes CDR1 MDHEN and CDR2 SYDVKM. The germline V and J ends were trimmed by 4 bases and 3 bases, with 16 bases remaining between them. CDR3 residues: CASSYKRQGINQPQHF. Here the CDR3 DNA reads TGTGCCAGCAGTTACAAGAGGCAGGGGATCAATCAGCCCCAGCATTTT.

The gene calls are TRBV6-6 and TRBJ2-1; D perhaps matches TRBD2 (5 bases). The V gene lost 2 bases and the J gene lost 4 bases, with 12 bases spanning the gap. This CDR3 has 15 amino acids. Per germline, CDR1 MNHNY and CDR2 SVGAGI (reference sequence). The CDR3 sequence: CASSYRGPGYNEQFF. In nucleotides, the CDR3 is TGTGCCAGCAGTTACAGAGGGCCCGGATACAATGAGCAGTTCTTC.

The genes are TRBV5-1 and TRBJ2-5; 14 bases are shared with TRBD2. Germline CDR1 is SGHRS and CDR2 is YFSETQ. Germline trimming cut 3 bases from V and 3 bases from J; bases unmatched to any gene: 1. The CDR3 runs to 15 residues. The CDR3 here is CASSSGLAGEETQYF. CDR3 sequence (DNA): TGCGCCAGCAGCTCGGGACTAGCGGGAGAAGAGACCCAGTACTTC.

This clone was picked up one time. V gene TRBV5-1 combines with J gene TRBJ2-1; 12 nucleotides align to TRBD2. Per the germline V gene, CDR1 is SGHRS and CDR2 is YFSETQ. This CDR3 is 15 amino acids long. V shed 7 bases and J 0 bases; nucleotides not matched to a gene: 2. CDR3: CASATSGGSYNEQFF. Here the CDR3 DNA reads TGCGCCAGCGCGACTAGCGGGGGCTCCTACAATGAGCAGTTCTTC.

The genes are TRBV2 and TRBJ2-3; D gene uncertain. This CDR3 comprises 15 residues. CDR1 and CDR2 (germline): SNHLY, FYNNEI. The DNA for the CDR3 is TGTGCGATAATTCGTACATCACGAGACACAGATACGCAGTATTTT. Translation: CAIIRTSRDTDTQYF.